Listed here are 15 T cell receptor beta chains from one sample, sequenced in a study of blood T cell repertoires in COVID-19 (dated by TCRdb to the early 2020s). Receptor amplification or capture employed the immunoSEQ multiplex PCR assay. The source is immuneACCESS, and TCRdb retained only in-frame sequences with V and J called. Part of the clones is not carried over; for the studies checked, unresolved V genes explain less than half of this, and the remainder is unexplained. Here the sample has about 410,000 clones; roughly 89% occur a single time. The top ten hold 1.4% of the sample. The sequenced sample was peripheral blood. The receptors derive from a woman aged 25 to 39 with active or convalescent COVID-19.

The chain employs TRBV6-5 and TRBJ1-1; 7 bases align to TRBD1. Trimming at V came to 5 bases and at J to 2 bases, leaving 2 bases not matched to a gene. CDR1 MNHEY and CDR2 SVGAGI come from the germline V gene. This CDR3 is built from 13 residues. The CDR3 loop reads CASSRGLNTEAFF. In DNA form, the CDR3 reads TGTGCCAGCAGTAGGGGGCTCAACACTGAAGCTTTCTTT.

In regard to this clone: Within the sample, other DNA sequences also encode this same CDR3. The rearrangement joins TRBV7-9 to TRBJ2-1; 7 nucleotides line up with TRBD1. The CDR3 runs to 16 residues. The V segment lost 9 bases and the J segment 0 bases; nucleotides outside the gene matches: 11. Germline V gene lookup returns CDR1 SEHNR and CDR2 FQNEAQ (reference sequence). The CDR3 loop is CASSPRDSLSYNEQFF. The CDR3 DNA is TGTGCCAGTAGCCCCCGGGACAGCCTCTCCTACAATGAGCAGTTCTTC.

The chain is built from TRBV18 and TRBJ1-5, with TRBD1 matching 12 bases. The V gene end was trimmed by 3 bases and the J gene end by 0 bases; junction bases not matched to a gene: 9. The germline gives CDR1 KGHSH, CDR2 LQKENI. The CDR3 is 19 residues long. This CDR3 reads CASSPLAGTGGNSNQPQHF. CDR3 nucleotide sequence: TGTGCCAGCTCACCCTTAGCCGGGACAGGGGGCAATAGCAATCAGCCCCAGCATTTT.

The chain recombines TRBV7-9 with TRBJ2-1, with D possibly matching TRBD2 (6 bases). Between the trimmed V and J ends, which lost 1 base and 0 bases, there was a span of 10 bases. The germline V gene encodes CDR1 SEHNR and CDR2 FQNEAQ (reference sequence). CDR3 length: 16 residues. CDR3 DNA: TGTGCCAGCAGCTTAGGGGGCGGGAACTCCTACAATGAGCAGTTCTTC. The encoded protein is CASSLGGGNSYNEQFF.

The J gene is TRBJ1-3, the V gene TRBV19; D unclear. From germline, CDR1 is LNHDA and CDR2 SQIVND (reference sequence). The CDR3 runs to 15 residues. The ends were cut back, 7 bases at V and 2 bases at J, with 15 bases in the middle. CDR3 sequence (DNA): TGTGCCAGTATTTACACACCGGGAGCTGGAAACACCATATATTTT. Its translation: CASIYTPGAGNTIYF.

The chain has TRBV9 and TRBJ2-5; 11 positions agree with TRBD2. This CDR3 comprises 16 residues. V trimming: 0 bases; J trimming: 2 bases; junction bases outside the gene matches: 3. The germline V gene encodes CDR1 SGDLS and CDR2 YYNGEE. The CDR3 loop reads CASSVGSGGGQETQYF. CDR3 sequence (DNA): TGTGCCAGCAGCGTAGGTAGCGGGGGGGGTCAAGAGACCCAGTACTTC.

This chain joins TRBV19 and TRBJ2-7, with a possible D match to TRBD2 (6 bases). The length of the CDR3 is 13 residues. V lost 8 bases and J 2 bases, leaving 13 bases between the germline ends. CDR1 and CDR2 from the germline V gene are LNHDA and SQIVND (reference sequence). The CDR3 DNA reads as TGTGCCAGTCGGCGGGATGGGACCTACGAGCAGTACTTC. Protein product: CASRRDGTYEQYF.

The rearrangement joins TRBV19 to TRBJ2-2, with a weak D call TRBD2 (6 bases). Trimming left V 5 bases short and J 1 base short, with 14 bases between. CDR3 length equals 16 residues. Per the germline V gene, CDR1 is LNHDA and CDR2 is SQIVND (reference sequence). The CDR3 nucleotides read TGTGCCAGTAGTGACTGGGCGGGATTGAACACCGGGGAGCTGTTTTTT. Translated: CASSDWAGLNTGELFF.

This clone has just one count. The chain employs TRBV6-1 and TRBJ2-4, with TRBD1 matching over 7 bases. Germline trimming cut 3 bases from V and 0 bases from J; bases unmatched to any gene: 5. CDR1 and CDR2 (germline): MNHNS, SASEGT. The CDR3 length is 16 residues. CDR3 amino acids: CASSERGQLAKNIQYF. CDR3 DNA sequence: TGTGCCAGCAGTGAGAGGGGACAGTTAGCCAAAAACATTCAGTACTTC.

This clone appeared once. The J gene is TRBJ1-2, the V gene TRBV28; D is unresolved. Germline V gives CDR1 MDHEN, CDR2 SYDVKM. CDR3 size: 13 residues. Trimming took off 7 bases at V and 4 bases at J, with 13 bases between the two ends. The DNA of the CDR3 is TGTGCCAGCACCGTTAGGGCGGGCTATGGCTACACCTTC. As protein: CASTVRAGYGYTF.

CDR3 sequence: CASSDPRYRNDEKLFF. In DNA form, the CDR3 reads TGCGCCAGCAGTGACCCGCGGTACAGGAATGATGAAAAACTGTTTTTT. The chain joins TRBV10-2 to TRBJ1-4, with D perhaps TRBD1 (5 bases). The CDR3 consists of 16 residues. CDR1 is WSHSY, CDR2 SAAADI, per germline. V was shortened by 3 bases and J by 6 bases, with 17 bases between the two germline ends.

This chain connects TRBV10-1 to TRBJ1-5, with 9 bases identical to TRBD1. The V gene end was trimmed by 7 bases and the J gene end by 6 bases; junction bases not matched to a gene: 4. Germline loops: CDR1 WNHNN, CDR2 SYGVQD (reference sequence). This CDR3 has 13 amino acids. The CDR3 DNA follows: TGCGCCAGCAACAGGGGGCTTGGTCAGCCCCAGCATTTT. Translation: CASNRGLGQPQHF.

The J gene is TRBJ2-7, the V gene TRBV9; 8 bases fit TRBD1. The CDR3 extends over 16 amino acids. The germline gives CDR1 SGDLS, CDR2 YYNGEE. Trimming took 0 bases from V and 2 from J; bases not matched to a gene: 7. The CDR3 sequence is CASSVATSTGAYEQYF. The DNA for the CDR3 is TGTGCCAGCAGCGTAGCTACGTCGACAGGGGCCTACGAGCAGTACTTC.

This rearrangement joins TRBV6-5 to TRBJ2-2; 7 bases are a match to TRBD1. The CDR3 is made up of 14 amino acids. From germline, CDR1 is MNHEY and CDR2 SVGAGI. Unmatched junction bases numbered 7, after V lost 6 bases and J lost 6 bases. In nucleotides, the CDR3 is TGTGCCAGCAGCCCCCGACAGGGCCCCGGGGAGCTGTTTTTT. This encodes CASSPRQGPGELFF.

The chain employs TRBV25-1 and TRBJ1-2; the D is unclear. The CDR3 sequence is 13 residues long. Germline assignment: CDR1 MGHDK and CDR2 SYGVNS. Deletions cut 4 bases from V and 4 bases from J, with 10 bases between. CDR3 nucleotide sequence: TGTGCCAGCAGTGCCATAGAGGGCTATGGCTACACCTTC. Translating it yields CASSAIEGYGYTF.